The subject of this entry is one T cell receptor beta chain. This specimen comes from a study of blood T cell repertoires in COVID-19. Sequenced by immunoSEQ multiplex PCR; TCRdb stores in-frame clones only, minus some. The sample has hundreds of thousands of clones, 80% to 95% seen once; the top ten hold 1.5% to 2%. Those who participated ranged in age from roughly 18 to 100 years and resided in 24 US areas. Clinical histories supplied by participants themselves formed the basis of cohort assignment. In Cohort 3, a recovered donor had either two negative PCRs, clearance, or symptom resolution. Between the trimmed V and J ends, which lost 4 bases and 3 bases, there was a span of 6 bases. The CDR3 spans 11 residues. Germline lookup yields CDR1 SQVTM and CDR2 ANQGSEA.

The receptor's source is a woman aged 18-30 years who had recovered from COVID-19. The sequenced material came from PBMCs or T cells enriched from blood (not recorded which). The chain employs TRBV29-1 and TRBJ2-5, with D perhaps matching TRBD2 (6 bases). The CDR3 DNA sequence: TGCAGCGTTGGCGGGGAAGAGACCCAGTACTTC. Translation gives CSVGGEETQYF.